The source of this T cell receptor beta chain is a study of tumor-infiltrating lymphocytes in primary liver carcinoma (dated by TCRdb to 2015 to 2018). Looking at the study overall: The five patients, three men and two women aged 30 to 69 years, had hepatocellular carcinoma (four) or combined HCC and intrahepatic cholangiocarcinoma (one). Tumors of the five patients were stage T1-T3 N0M0 with maximum diameters of roughly 4.2 to 11 cm. Roughly 3.5 to 8 million productive TCRbeta reads were obtained per sample, and no significant difference in read depth was found between tissue types. The study combined TCRbeta repertoire sequencing, expression microarrays and whole-exome sequencing across five regions of each liver tumor, with adjacent normal tissue and blood. A total of roughly 35 specimens from 5 patients underwent TCRbeta repertoire sequencing, comprising about 25 tumor regions, 5 adjacent noncancerous liver tissues and 5 peripheral blood samples. Agilent mRNA microarray profiling was performed on the approximately 27 tumor region samples to relate TCRbeta repertoire diversity to the local molecular phenotype. Reproducibility between technical replicate repertoires was high, with correlation coefficients above 0.95 and mean shared-clone rates approximately 0.91. Broad study findings and their caveats: Only the TCR beta chain was sequenced, so true repertoire diversity is likely underestimated because unpaired alpha chains were not captured. Since the samples were bulk and unsorted, there was no way to compare CD4+ and CD8+ T cell repertoires. A significantly larger repertoire fraction was made up by the top 250 clones in tumors than in blood (p = 0.039). Only 4 or 5 patients were included in the study, and the authors note that the findings should be validated in a larger study. Just about 8-24% of top clones turned up in all five regions of a tumor, which suggests spatial heterogeneity among tumor-infiltrating T cells. Consistent with antigen-driven expansion, pairs of tumor regions showed higher repertoire overlap (mean roughly 36%) than either tumor-adjacent pairs (approximately 17%) or tumor-blood pairs (roughly 14%).

Total RNA and DNA were co-extracted from roughly 20-30 mg of bulk tissue with the AllPrep DNA/RNA mini kit, without cell sorting. A few patients with histopathologically diagnosed primary liver carcinoma underwent surgical resection in China between late 2015 and 2016. At the time of sampling, the patients had chronic HBV infection and had not received any treatment. Five spatially separated regions were sampled per tumor: superior, inferior, left-lateral and right-lateral poles, plus the tumor centre. More than 75% viable tumor cells were found by histology in every tumor sample. Fresh tumor and adjacent tissue pieces were bisected, with one half stored in RNAlater at -80 degrees C and the other half sent for histology. Concerning this clonotype itself: Its antigen remains undetermined. It is likely a read error, because the conserved phenylalanine at the end of the CDR3 is missing. Because the CDR3's place on the DNA is in doubt, the DNA is left out and the CDR3 is given as listed by TCRdb.

Using a constant-region primer and ProtoScript II reverse transcriptase, TCRbeta-specific cDNA was reverse-transcribed from about 460 ng total RNA. TCRbeta libraries were built with three nested multiplex PCR rounds, a slightly modified ARM-PCR procedure. Sample barcodes and Illumina adapters were added in a final 25-cycle PCR with Deep VentR polymerase. Before sequencing, amplicons of 200-500 bp were gel-purified using a QIAquick gel extraction kit. An Illumina HiSeq 2500 was used to sequence the TCRbeta amplicons, generating 250-bp paired-end reads. The authors' analysis ran thus. Trimmomatic v0.33 was used to quality-trim the reads, and FLASH v1.2.11 was used to merge paired reads so that full CDR3 sequences could be recovered. V, D and J germline segments were assigned to the rearranged TCRbeta sequences using MiGEC v1.2.1b. Clonotype statistics and Shannon-Wiener diversity indices were computed with VDJtools v1.0.0. Except for diversity analysis, only the 250 most abundant clonotypes of each sample were used in subsequent analyses to reduce sampling bias. The raw public reads went through TCRdb reprocessing: fastp at Q25, MiXCR clone calling, in-frame beta chains kept. One record per CDR3 amino acid sequence lists the most common genes and DNA. The V and J calls were not made by the authors but by TCRdb's processing. Within this sample are around 25,000 distinct CDR3 sequences, with 77% of them counted one time only. Roughly a third of the sample goes to the ten largest clones.

This clonotype was obtained from a woman in her twenties or thirties with primary liver carcinoma and hepatitis B virus infection. What was sequenced was liver tumor tissue from sampling region 5. The cell subset or site tag for this specimen amounts to: tumor region T5, tumor centre.

CDR3 sequence: CASETRSPYEQYL. This receptor chain uses TRBV6-4 and TRBJ2-7; the tabulated D call, TRBD1, remains unverified against the DNA. According to the germline V gene, CDR1 reads MRHNA and CDR2 reads SNTAGT. The CDR3 region is 13 residues in length, termini included.